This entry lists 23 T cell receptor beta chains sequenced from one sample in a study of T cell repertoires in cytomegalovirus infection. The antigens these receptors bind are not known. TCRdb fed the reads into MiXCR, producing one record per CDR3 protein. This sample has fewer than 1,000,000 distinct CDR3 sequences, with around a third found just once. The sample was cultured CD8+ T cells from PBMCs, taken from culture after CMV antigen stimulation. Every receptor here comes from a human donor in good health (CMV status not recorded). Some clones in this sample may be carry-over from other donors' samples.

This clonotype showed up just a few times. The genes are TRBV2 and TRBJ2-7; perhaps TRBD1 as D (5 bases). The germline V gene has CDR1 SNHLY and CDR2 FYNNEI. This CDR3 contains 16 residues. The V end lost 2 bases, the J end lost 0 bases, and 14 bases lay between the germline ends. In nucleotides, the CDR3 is TGTGCCAGCAGTGAAAGGGGAATCGCAGACTCCTACGAGCAGTACGTC. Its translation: CASSERGIADSYEQYV.

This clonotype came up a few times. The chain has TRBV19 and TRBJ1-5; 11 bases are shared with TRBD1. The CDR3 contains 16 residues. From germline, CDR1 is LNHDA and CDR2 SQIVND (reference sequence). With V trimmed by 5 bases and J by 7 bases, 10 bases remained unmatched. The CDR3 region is CASSPWTGGFGQPQHF. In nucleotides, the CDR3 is TGTGCCAGTAGTCCCTGGACAGGGGGCTTTGGACAGCCCCAGCATTTT.

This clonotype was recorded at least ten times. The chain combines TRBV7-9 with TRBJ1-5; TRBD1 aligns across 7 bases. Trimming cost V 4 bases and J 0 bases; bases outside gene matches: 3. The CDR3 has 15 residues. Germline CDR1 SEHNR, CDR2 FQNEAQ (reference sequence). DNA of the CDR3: TGTGCCAGCAGCTCCACAGGGGATAGCAATCAGCCCCAGCATTTT. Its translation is CASSSTGDSNQPQHF. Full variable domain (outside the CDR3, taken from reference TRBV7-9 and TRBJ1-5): DTGVSQNPRHKITKRGQNVTFRCDPISEHNRLYWYRQTLGQGPEFLTYFQNEAQLEKSRLLSDRFSAERPKGSFSTLEIQRTEQGDSAMYLCASSSTGDSNQPQHFGDGTRLSIL.

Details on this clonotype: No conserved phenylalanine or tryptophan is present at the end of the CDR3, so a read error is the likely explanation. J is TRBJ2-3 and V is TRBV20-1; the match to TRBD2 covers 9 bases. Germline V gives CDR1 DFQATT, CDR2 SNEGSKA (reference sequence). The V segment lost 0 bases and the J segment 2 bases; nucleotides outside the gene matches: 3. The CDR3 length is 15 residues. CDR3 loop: CSARELAGFTDTQYY. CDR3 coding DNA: TGCAGTGCTAGAGAGCTAGCGGGGTTCACAGATACGCAGTATTAT.

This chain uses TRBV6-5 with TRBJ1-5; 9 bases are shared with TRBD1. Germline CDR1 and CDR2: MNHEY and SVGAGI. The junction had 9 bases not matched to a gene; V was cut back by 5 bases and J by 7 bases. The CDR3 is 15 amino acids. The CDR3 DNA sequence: TGTGCCAGCAGTCTCCGACAGGGGGGACGGCAGCCCCAGCATTTT. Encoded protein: CASSLRQGGRQPQHF.

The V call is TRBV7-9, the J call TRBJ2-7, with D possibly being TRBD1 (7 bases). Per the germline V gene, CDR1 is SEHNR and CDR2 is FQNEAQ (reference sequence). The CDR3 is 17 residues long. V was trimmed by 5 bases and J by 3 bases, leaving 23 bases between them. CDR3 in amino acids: CASSTARRQGGIYEQYF. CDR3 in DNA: TGTGCCAGCAGCACTGCGCGCAGACAGGGAGGTATCTACGAGCAGTACTTC.

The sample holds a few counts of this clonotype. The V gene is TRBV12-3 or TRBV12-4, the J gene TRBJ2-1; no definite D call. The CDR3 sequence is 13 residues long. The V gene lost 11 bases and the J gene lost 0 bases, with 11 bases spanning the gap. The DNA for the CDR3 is TGTGCCTCCGCACCGAGCTCCTACAATGAGCAGTTCTTC. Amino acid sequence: CASAPSSYNEQFF.

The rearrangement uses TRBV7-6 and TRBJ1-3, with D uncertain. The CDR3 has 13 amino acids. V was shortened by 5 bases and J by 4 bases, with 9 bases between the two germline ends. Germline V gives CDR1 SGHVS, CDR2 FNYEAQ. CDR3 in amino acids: CASSVTSGNTIYF. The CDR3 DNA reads TGTGCCAGCAGCGTGACATCGGGAAACACCATATATTTT.

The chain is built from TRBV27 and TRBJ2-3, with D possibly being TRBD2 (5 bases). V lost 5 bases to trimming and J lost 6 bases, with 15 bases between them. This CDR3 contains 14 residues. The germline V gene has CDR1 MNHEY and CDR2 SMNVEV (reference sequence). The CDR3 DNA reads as TGTGCCAGCAGTCCCCTAGGATTAGCGGATACGCAGTATTTT. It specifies CASSPLGLADTQYF.

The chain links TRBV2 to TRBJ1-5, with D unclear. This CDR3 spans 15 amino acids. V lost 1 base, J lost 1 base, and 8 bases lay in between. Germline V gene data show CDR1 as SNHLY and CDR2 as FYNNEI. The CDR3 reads CASSEGTPSNQPQHF. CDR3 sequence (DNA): TGTGCCAGCAGTGAAGGAACACCCAGCAATCAGCCCCAGCATTTT.

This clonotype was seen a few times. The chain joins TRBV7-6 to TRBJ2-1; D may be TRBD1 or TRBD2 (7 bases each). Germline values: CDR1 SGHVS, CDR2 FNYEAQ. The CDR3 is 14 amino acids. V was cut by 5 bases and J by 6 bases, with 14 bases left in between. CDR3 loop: CASSLRGEGNEQFF. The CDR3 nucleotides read TGTGCCAGCAGCCTCAGGGGGGAGGGCAATGAGCAGTTCTTC.

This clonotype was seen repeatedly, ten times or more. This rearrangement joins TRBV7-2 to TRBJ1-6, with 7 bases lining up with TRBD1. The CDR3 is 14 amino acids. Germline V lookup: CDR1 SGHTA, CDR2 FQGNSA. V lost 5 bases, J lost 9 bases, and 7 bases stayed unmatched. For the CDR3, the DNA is TGTGCCAGCAGCGAGACAGGGTGGGGTTCACCCCTCCACTTT. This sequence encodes CASSETGWGSPLHF. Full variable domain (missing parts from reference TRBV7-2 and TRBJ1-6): GAGVSQSPSNKVTEKGKDVELRCDPISGHTALYWYRQSLGQGLEFLIYFQGNSAPDKSGLPSDRFSAERTGGSVSTLTIQRTQQEDSAVYLCASSETGWGSPLHFGNGTRLTVT.

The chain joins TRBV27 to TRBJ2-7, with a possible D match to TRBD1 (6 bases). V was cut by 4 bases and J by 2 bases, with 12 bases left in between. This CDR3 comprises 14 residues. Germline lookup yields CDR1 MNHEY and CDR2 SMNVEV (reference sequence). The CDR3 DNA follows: TGTGCCAGCAGTTCGGCAGGGGCTACCTACGAGCAGTACGTC. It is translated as CASSSAGATYEQYV.

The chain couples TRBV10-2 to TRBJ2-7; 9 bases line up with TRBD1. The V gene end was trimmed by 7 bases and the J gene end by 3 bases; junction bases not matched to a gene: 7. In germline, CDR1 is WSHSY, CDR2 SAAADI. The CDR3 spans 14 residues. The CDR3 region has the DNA TGCGCCAGCACCGACCGGGACAGGGACTACGAGCAGTACTTC. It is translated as CASTDRDRDYEQYF.

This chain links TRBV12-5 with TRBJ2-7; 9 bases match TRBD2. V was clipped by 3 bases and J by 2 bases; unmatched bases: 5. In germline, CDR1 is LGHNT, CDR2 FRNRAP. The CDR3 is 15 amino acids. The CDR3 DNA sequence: TGTGCTAGTGGTTTCCGACTAGCGGCTCCCTACGAGCAGTACTTC. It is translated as CASGFRLAAPYEQYF.

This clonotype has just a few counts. The CDR3 spells CSVAGQYNEQFF. The CDR3 DNA reads TGCAGCGTTGCGGGACAGTACAATGAGCAGTTCTTC. The V and J genes are TRBV29-1 and TRBJ2-1, with TRBD1 identical over 7 bases. V lost 4 bases to trimming and J lost 4 bases; unmatched junction nucleotides: 1. The CDR3 covers 12 residues. The germline V gene has CDR1 SQVTM and CDR2 ANQGSEA.

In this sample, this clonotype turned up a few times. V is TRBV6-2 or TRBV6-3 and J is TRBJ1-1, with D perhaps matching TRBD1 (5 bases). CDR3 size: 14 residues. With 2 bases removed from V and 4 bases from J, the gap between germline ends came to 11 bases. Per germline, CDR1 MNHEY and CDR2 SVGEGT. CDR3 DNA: TGTGCCAGCAGTTACGGGGTAAGGGGCACTGAAGCTTTCTTT. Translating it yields CASSYGVRGTEAFF.

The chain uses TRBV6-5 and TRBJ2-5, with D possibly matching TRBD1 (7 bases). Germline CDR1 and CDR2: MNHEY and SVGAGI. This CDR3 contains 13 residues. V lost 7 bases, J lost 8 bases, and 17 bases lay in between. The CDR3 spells CASNTGVAGTQYF. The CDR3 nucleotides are TGTGCCAGCAATACAGGGGTGGCGGGAACCCAGTACTTC.

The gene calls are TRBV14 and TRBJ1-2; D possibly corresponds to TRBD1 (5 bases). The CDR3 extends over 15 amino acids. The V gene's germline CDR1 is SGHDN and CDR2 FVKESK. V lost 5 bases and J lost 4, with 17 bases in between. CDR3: CASSASPTAPYGYTF. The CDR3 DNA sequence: TGTGCCAGCAGCGCCTCCCCGACAGCGCCCTATGGCTACACCTTC.

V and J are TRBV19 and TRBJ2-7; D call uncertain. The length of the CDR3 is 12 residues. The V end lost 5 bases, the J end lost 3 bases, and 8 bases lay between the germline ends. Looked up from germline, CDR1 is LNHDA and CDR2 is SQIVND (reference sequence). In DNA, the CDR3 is TGTGCCAGTAGTGCAAGGAACTACGAGCAGTACTTC. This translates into CASSARNYEQYF.

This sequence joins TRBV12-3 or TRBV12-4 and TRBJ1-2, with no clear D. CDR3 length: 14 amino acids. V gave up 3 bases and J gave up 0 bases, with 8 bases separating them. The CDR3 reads CASSLSSPNYGYTF. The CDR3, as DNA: TGTGCCAGCAGTTTGTCAAGTCCTAACTATGGCTACACCTTC.

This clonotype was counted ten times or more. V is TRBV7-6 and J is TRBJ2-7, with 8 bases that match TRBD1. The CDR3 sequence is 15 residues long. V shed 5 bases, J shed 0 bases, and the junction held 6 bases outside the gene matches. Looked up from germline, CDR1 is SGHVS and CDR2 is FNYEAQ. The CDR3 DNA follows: TGTGCCAGCAGCATACCGGGACAGGCCTCCTACGAGCAGTACTTC. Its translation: CASSIPGQASYEQYF.

CDR3: CASSYSAAAYEQYV. The CDR3, as DNA: TGTGCCAGCAGTTACTCGGCAGCTGCCTACGAGCAGTACGTC. The V gene is TRBV6-5, the J gene TRBJ2-7; D is uncertain. Trimming cost V 0 bases and J 2 bases, with 8 bases left between them. This CDR3 region has 14 residues. From germline, CDR1 is MNHEY and CDR2 SVGAGI.